This T cell receptor (beta chain) was documented in a study of cytomegalovirus exposure and HLA in healthy donors. Across the study: Earlier, 95 million to 120 million unique TCR beta sequences were recovered from approximately 200 million T cells by an analysis. Study-wide results and limits: Other equally common chains were less clonally expanded than HLA-associated TCR beta chains, a later analysis showed.

13 Jbeta primers and 60 Vbeta primers were used for the PCR. Sequenced by immunoSEQ multiplex PCR; TCRdb stores in-frame clones only, minus some. Among 150,000 to 200,000 clones listed, about 80% were seen once. Healthy bone marrow donors formed the donor group. This clone turned up a few times. Its antigen is as yet unknown. This CDR3 is 12 amino acids long. CDR1 and CDR2 from the germline V gene are SNHLY and FYNNEI. Trimming pared 1 base from V and 7 bases from J, leaving 7 bases between. The chain carries TRBV2 and TRBJ1-2; no firm D call. Sequences were obtained from PBMCs. The receptor comes from a female donor in good health and CMV-seronegative. The CDR3 reads CASSEEAVGYTF. DNA of the CDR3: TGTGCCAGCAGTGAAGAGGCGGTTGGCTACACCTTC.